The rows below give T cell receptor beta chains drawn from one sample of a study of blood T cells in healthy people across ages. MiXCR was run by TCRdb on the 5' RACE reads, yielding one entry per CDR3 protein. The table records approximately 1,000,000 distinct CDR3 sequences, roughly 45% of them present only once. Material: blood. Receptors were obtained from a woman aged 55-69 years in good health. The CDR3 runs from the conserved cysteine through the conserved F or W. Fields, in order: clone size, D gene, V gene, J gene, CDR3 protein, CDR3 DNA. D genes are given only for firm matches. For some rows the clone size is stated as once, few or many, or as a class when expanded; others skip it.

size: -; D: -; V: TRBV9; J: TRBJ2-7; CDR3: CASSTRSTVGLNEQYF; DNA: TGTGCCAGCAGCACCCGTTCGACAGTGGGGCTTAACGAGCAGTACTTC
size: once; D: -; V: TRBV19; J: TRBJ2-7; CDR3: CASSTGTATGYEQYF; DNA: TGTGCCAGTAGTACGGGGACGGCTACTGGGTACGAGCAGTACTTC
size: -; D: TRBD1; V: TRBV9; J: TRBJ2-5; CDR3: CASSALPGQEQETQYF; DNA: TGTGCCAGCAGCGCTCTACCGGGACAGGAGCAAGAGACCCAGTACTTC
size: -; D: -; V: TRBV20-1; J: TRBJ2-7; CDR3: CSARGGTAFQKYEQYF; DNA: TGCAGTGCTCGCGGCGGGACAGCCTTCCAAAAGTACGAGCAGTACTTC
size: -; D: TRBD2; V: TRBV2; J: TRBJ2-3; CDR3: CASRPPRTSGSTDTQYF; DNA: TGTGCCAGCAGACCGCCTCGGACTAGCGGGAGCACAGATACGCAGTATTTT
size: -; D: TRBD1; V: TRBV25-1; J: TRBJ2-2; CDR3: CASGHRGTGELFF; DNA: TGTGCCAGCGGACACAGGGGCACCGGGGAGCTGTTTTTT
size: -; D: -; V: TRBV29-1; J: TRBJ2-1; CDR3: CSVAERTYNEQFF; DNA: TGCAGCGTTGCGGAACGGACCTACAATGAGCAGTTCTTC
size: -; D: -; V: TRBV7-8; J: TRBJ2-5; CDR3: CASTPWNGQQYNEQYF; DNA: TGTGCCAGTACGCCTTGGAACGGACAGCAATACAATGAGCAGTACTTC
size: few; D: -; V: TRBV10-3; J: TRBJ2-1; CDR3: CAISEGESSYNEQFF; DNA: TGTGCCATCAGTGAGGGCGAGAGCTCCTACAATGAGCAGTTCTTC
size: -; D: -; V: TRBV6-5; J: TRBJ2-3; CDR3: CASRYFRAADTQYF; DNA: TGTGCCAGCAGGTACTTTCGGGCGGCGGATACGCAGTATTTT
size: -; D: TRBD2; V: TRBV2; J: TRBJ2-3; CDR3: CASRRGLAGSTDTQYF; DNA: TGTGCCAGCAGAAGAGGACTAGCGGGCAGCACAGATACGCAGTATTTT
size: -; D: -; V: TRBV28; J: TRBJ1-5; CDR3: CASSQHQPGHRSNQPQHF; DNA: TGTGCCAGCAGTCAGCACCAACCGGGACACCGTAGCAATCAGCCCCAGCATTTT
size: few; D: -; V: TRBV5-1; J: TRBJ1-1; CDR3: CASSQRVGTEAFF; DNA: TGCGCCAGCAGCCAACGGGTTGGGACTGAAGCTTTCTTT
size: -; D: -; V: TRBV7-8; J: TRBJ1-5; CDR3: CASSLDGPNQPQHF; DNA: TGTGCCAGCAGCTTAGATGGTCCTAATCAGCCCCAGCATTTT
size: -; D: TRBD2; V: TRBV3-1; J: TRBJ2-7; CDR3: CASSQVSARWAGAHEQYF; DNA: TGTGCCAGCAGCCAAGTATCGGCCCGCTGGGCGGGAGCACATGAGCAGTACTTC
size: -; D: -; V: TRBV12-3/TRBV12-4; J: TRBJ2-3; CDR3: CASSPQRITDTQYF; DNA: TGTGCCAGCAGCCCCCAGAGGATCACAGATACGCAGTATTTT
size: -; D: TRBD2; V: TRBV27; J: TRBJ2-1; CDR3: CASRREGGISYNEQFF; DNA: TGTGCCAGTCGGCGGGAGGGCGGAATATCCTACAATGAGCAGTTCTTC
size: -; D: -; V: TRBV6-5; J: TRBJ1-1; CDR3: CASSYAGLSCGAFF; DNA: TGTGCCAGCAGTTACGCGGGACTCTCTTGCGGAGCTTTCTTT
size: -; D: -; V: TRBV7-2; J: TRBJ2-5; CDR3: CASSQTRPPETQYF; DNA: TGTGCCAGCAGCCAAACACGACCACCGGAGACCCAGTACTTC
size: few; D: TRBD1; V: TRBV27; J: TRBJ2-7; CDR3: CASSRGTGGGSYEQYF; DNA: TGTGCCAGCAGCCGTGGGACAGGGGGTGGATCCTACGAGCAGTACTTC
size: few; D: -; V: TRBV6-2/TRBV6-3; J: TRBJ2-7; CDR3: CASSYSLSFPSSYEQYF; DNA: TGTGCCAGCAGTTACTCCCTCAGTTTTCCCAGCTCCTACGAGCAGTACTTC
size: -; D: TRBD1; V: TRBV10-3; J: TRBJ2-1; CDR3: CAISGARGQGPFHTSRDYNEQFF; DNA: TGTGCCATCAGTGGGGCTAGGGGACAGGGCCCTTTCCATACTAGCAGGGATTACAATGAGCAGTTCTTC
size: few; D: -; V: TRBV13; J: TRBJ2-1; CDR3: CASSLRDPAYNEQFF; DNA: TGTGCCAGCAGCTTACGAGACCCGGCCTACAATGAGCAGTTCTTC
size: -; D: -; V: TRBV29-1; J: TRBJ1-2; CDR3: CSVEDQAAFYGYTF; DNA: TGCAGCGTTGAAGATCAGGCGGCATTCTATGGCTACACCTTC
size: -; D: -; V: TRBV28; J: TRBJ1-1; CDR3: CAGNYHGAGTKAFF; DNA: TGTGCCGGAAATTACCATGGGGCTGGCACTAAAGCTTTCTTT
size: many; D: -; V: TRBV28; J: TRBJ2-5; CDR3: CASEPDGFQETQYF; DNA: TGTGCCAGTGAACCGGACGGGTTCCAAGAGACCCAGTACTTC
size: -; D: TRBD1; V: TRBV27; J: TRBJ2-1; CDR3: CASSLSTGEEFF; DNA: TGTGCCAGCAGTTTGTCCACAGGGGAAGAGTTCTTC
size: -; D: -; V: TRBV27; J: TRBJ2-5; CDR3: CASSWTPSQETQYF; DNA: TGTGCCAGCTCCTGGACACCCAGCCAAGAGACCCAGTACTTC
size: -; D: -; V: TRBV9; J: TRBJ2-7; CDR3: CASSARPSSPYEQYF; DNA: TGTGCCAGCAGCGCCCGGCCCTCCTCGCCCTACGAGCAGTACTTC
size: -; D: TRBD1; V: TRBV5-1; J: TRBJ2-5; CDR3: CASSFNRGGETQYF; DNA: TGCGCCAGCAGCTTCAACAGGGGCGGAGAGACCCAGTACTTC
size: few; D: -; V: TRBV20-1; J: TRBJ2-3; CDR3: CSARAIEAALNTDTQYF; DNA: TGCAGTGCTAGAGCTATAGAAGCGGCACTGAACACAGATACGCAGTATTTT
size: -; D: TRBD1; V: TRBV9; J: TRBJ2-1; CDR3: CASSGDRGIYNEQFF; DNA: TGTGCCAGCAGCGGGGACAGGGGTATCTACAATGAGCAGTTCTTC
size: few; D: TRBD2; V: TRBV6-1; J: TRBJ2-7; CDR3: CASTWTPREGGEQYF; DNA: TGTGCCAGCACCTGGACACCACGGGAGGGAGGCGAGCAGTACTTC
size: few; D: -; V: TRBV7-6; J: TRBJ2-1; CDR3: CASSLGSVAYNEQFF; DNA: TGTGCCAGCAGCTTGGGCAGCGTTGCCTACAATGAGCAGTTCTTC
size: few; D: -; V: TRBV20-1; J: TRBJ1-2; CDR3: CSASPGGDANYGYTF; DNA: TGCAGTGCTAGTCCCGGAGGAGACGCTAACTATGGCTACACCTTC
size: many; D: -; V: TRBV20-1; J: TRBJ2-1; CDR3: CSARPLAAPYNEQFF; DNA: TGCAGTGCTAGGCCCTTAGCGGCACCCTACAATGAGCAGTTCTTC
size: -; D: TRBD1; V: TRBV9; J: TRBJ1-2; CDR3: CASSPESTGSYGYTF; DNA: TGTGCCAGCAGCCCGGAATCGACAGGGAGCTATGGCTACACCTTC
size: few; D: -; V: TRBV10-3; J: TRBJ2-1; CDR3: CAIKFELYNEQFF; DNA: TGTGCCATCAAATTCGAACTGTACAATGAGCAGTTCTTC
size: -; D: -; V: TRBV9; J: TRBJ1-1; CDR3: CASSVAPGGLNTEAFF; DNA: TGTGCCAGCAGCGTTGCCCCTGGTGGATTGAACACTGAAGCTTTCTTT
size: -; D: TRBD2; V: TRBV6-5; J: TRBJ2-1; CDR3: CASSYSLAGGWEQFF; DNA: TGTGCCAGCAGTTACTCCCTAGCGGGGGGGTGGGAGCAGTTCTTC
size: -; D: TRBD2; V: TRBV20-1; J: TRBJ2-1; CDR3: CSAGDLPGLSGLHEQFF; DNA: TGCAGTGCTGGAGATTTGCCGGGACTTAGCGGGCTGCATGAGCAGTTCTTC
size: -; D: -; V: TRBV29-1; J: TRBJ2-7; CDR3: CSVRGYNEQYF; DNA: TGCAGCGTACGGGGGTACAATGAGCAGTACTTC
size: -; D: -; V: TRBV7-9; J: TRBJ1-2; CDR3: CASSPEGYGYTF; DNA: TGTGCCAGCAGTCCGGAAGGCTATGGCTACACCTTC
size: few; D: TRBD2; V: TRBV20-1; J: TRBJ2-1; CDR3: CSAPGLANNEQFF; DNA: TGCAGTGCGCCGGGACTAGCAAACAATGAGCAGTTCTTC
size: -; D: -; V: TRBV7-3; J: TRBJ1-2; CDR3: CASSLVQAYEGYTF; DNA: TGTGCCAGCAGCTTAGTTCAGGCCTATGAGGGCTACACCTTC
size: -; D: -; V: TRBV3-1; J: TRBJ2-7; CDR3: CASSLGPAGQYF; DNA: TGTGCCAGCAGCCTCGGACCGGCGGGGCAGTACTTC
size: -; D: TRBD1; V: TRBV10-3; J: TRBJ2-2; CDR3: CAIRMGQGLAGELFF; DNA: TGTGCCATCAGGATGGGACAGGGACTCGCCGGGGAGCTGTTTTTT
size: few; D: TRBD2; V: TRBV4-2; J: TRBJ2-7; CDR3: CASSQQTSGGASSYEQYF; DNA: TGTGCCAGCAGCCAACAGACTAGCGGGGGGGCGAGCTCCTACGAGCAGTACTTC
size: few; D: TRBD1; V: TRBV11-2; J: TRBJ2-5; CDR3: CASSLGQGTAEQYF; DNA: TGTGCCAGCAGCTTGGGACAGGGTACCGCGGAGCAGTACTTC
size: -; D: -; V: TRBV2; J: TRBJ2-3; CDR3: CASSVGSGAVDTQYF; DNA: TGTGCCAGCAGTGTCGGGAGTGGGGCTGTAGATACGCAGTATTTT
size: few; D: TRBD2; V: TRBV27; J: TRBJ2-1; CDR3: CASSPRLAGGLNEQFF; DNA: TGTGCCAGCAGTCCGAGACTAGCGGGAGGGCTAAATGAGCAGTTCTTC
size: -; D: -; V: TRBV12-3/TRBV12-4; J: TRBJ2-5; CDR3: CASSLYQGWETQYF; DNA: TGTGCCAGCAGTTTATACCAGGGTTGGGAGACCCAGTACTTC
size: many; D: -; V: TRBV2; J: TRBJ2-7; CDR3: CASSRTTLGSYEQYF; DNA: TGTGCCAGCAGCCGGACTACGCTGGGCTCCTACGAGCAGTACTTC